This TCR beta chain appears in the sequencing data of a study of control samples from healthy donors and cancer patients. The CDR3 is made up of 12 amino acids. The V end was cut by 6 bases, the J end by 4 bases, with 8 bases between. CDR1 and CDR2 from the germline V gene are SNHLY and FYNNEI. This table comes from immunoSEQ multiplex PCR, and its TCRdb copy is limited to in-frame clones, with some not included. In the table there are some 220,000 clones, roughly 94% of which are singletons. The specimen sequenced was blood. This rearrangement joins TRBV2 to TRBJ2-3; D call uncertain. The receptor was isolated from a man aged 50 to 60 in good health. The chain's CDR3 is CASRIQSDTQYF. The CDR3 region has the DNA TGTGCCAGCAGGATACAGTCAGATACGCAGTATTTT.